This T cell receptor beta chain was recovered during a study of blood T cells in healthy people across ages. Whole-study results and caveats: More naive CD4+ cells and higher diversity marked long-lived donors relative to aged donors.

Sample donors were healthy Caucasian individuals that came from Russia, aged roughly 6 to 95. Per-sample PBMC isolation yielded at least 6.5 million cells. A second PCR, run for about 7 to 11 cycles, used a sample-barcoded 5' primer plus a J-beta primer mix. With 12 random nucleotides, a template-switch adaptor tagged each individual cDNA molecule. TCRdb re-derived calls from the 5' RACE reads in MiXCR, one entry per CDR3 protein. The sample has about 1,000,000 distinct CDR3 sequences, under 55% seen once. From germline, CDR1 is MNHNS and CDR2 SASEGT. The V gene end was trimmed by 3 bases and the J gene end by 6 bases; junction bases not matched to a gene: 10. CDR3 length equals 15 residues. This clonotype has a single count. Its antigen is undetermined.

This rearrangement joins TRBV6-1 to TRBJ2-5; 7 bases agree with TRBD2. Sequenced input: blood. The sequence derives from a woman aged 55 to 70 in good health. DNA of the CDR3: TGTGCCAGCAGTGACGGAAGGCGGGAGTGGAAGACCCAGTACTTC. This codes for CASSDGRREWKTQYF.